The source of this T cell receptor (beta chain) is a study of cytomegalovirus exposure and HLA in healthy donors. Study-level findings and limits: Reported results showed that the classifier diagnosed cytomegalovirus status with high specificity and sensitivity. The authors listed 150 to 200 TCR beta chains as cytomegalovirus-associated.

The protocol was immunoSEQ multiplex PCR, while the TCRdb copy is restricted to in-frame clones and leaves out a portion. The sample lists 280,000 or so clones, approximately 90% occurring once. On this clone: What it binds is unknown.

While the first cohort had about 610 subjects, the donors belonged to the separate validation cohort of more than 95 subjects. V lost 0 bases and J 1 base, leaving 15 bases between the germline ends. The CDR3 runs to 17 residues. Germline CDR1 is KGHSH and CDR2 is LQKENI. The sample was PBMCs. This TCR was sampled from a woman aged 18-29 years in good health and CMV-seronegative. The genes are TRBV18 and TRBJ1-2; no firm D call. CDR3 in amino acids: CASSPPISPVRNYGYTF. CDR3 nucleotides: TGTGCCAGCTCACCACCAATTAGTCCCGTCCGTAACTATGGCTACACCTTC. The entire variable domain, with the rest obtained from reference TRBV18 and TRBJ1-2, is as follows: NAGVMQNPRHLVRRRGQEARLRCSPMKGHSHVYWYRQLPEEGLKFMVYLQKENIIDESGMPKERFSAEFPKEGPSILRIQQVVRGDSAAYFCASSPPISPVRNYGYTFGSGTRLTVV.